This T cell receptor (beta chain) was observed in a study of shared clonotypes between healthy human individuals. Across the whole study: Three plates each covered CD4 naive and memory; CD8 naive two, CD8 memory one.

The repertoire was sequenced with immunoSEQ multiplex PCR; TCRdb's copy has only in-frame clones and lacks some. The table shows around 1,000,000 clones, with roughly 80% occurring only once. Study results and limitations: Memory subsets generally showed lower estimated richness than naive subsets.

There were no recent acute infections or vaccinations among the donors, who were healthy HIV-negative adults. This clone has a handful of counts. The antigen is unknown. This CDR3 region has 15 residues. Deletions cut 4 bases from V and 3 bases from J, with 13 bases between. The germline V gene encodes CDR1 GTSNPN and CDR2 SVGIG (reference sequence). Sequenced input: memory CD4+ T cells from PBMCs. Subset described: CD45RA-negative fraction. The sequence was collected from a man younger than 30 in good health. Some clones in this sample may be carry-over from other donors' samples. The chain has TRBV30 and TRBJ1-6; a weak D match, TRBD1 (5 bases). The CDR3 region is CAWTAGTLYNSPLHF. CDR3 DNA: TGTGCCTGGACCGCCGGGACCCTCTATAATTCACCCCTCCACTTT.